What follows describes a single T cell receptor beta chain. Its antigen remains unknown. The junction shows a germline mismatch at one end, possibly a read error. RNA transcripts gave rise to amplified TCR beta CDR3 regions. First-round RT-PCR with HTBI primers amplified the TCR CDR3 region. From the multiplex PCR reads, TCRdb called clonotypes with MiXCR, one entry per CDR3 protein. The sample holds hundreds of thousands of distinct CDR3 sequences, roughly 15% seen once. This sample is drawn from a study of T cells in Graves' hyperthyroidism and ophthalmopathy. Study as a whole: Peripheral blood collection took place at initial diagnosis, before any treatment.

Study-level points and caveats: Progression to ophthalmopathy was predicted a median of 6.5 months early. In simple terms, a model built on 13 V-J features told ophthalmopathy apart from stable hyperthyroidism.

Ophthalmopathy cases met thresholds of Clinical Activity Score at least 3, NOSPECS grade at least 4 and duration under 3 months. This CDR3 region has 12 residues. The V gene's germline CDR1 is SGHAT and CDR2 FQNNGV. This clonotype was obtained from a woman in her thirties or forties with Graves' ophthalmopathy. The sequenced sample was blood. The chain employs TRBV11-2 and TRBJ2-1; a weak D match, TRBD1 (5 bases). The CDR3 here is CASSQPAGEQFF. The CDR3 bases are TGCGCCAGCAGCCAACCGGCAGGGGAGCAGTTCTTC.